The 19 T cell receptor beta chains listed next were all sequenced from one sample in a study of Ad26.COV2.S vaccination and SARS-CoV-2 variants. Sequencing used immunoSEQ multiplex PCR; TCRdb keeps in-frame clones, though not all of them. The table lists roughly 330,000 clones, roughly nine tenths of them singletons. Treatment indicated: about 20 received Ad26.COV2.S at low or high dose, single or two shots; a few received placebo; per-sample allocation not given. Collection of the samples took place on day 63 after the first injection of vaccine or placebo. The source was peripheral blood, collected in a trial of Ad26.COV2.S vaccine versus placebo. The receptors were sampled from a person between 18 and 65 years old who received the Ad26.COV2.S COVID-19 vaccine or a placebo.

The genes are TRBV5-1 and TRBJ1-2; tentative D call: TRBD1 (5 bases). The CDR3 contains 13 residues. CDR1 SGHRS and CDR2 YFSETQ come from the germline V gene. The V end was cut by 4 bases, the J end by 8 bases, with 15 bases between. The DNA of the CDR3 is TGCGCCAGCAGCCTCGGTCAGGGTGACGGCTACACCTTC. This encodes CASSLGQGDGYTF.

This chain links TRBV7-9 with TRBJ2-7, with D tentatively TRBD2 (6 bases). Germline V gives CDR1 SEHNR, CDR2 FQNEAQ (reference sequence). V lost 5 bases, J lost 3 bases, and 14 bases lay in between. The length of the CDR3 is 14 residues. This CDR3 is CASSPSGEVYEQYV. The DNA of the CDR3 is TGTGCCAGCAGCCCCTCGGGAGAGGTCTACGAGCAGTACGTC.

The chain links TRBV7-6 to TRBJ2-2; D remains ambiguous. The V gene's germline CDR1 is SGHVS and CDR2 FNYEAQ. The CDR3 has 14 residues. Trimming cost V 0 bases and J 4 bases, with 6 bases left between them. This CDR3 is CASSLARRTGELFF. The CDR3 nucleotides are TGTGCCAGCAGCTTAGCGCGTCGCACCGGGGAGCTGTTTTTT.

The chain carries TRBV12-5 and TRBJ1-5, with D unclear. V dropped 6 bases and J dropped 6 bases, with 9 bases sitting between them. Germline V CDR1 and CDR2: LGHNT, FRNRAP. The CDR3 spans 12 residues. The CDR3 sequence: CASGPPGQPQHF. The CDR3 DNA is TGTGCTAGTGGGCCTCCTGGTCAGCCCCAGCATTTT.

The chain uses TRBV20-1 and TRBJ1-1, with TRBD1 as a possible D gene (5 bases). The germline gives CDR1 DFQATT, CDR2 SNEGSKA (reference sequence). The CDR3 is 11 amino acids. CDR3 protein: CRVDRNTWAFF. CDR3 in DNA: TGCAGGGTCGACAGAAACACCTGGGCTTTCTTT.

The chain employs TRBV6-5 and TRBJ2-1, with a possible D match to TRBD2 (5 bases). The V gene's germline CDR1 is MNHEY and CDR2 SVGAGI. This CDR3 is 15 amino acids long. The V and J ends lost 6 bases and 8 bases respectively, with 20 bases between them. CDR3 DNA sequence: TGTGCCAGCAGCCCACATAGGACTGCCTGGGATGAGCAGTTCTTC. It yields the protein CASSPHRTAWDEQFF.

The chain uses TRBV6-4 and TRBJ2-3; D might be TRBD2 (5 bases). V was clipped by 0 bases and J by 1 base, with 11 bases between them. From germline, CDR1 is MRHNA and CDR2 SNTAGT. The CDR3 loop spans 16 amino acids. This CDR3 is CASSDSTLEGTDTQYF. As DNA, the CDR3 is TGTGCCAGCAGTGACTCGACACTAGAAGGCACAGATACGCAGTATTTT.

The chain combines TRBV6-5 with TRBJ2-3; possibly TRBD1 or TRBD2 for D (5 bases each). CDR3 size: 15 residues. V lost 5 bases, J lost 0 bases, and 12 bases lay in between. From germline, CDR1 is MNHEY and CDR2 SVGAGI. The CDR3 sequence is CASSRDGSSTDTQYF. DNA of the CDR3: TGTGCCAGCAGTCGGGACGGCAGTAGCACAGATACGCAGTATTTT.

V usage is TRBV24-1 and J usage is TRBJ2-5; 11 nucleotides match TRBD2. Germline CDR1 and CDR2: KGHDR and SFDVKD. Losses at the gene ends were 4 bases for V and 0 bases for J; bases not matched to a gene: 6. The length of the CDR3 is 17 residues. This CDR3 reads CATSDPGTSGNQETQYF. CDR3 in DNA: TGTGCCACCAGTGACCCCGGGACTAGCGGAAACCAAGAGACCCAGTACTTC.

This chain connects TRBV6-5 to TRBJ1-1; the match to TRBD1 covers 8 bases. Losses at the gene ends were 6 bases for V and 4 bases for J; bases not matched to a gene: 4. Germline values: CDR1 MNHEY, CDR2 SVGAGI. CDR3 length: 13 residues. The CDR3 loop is CASSAGQGTEAFF. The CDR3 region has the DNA TGTGCCAGCAGCGCCGGACAGGGCACTGAAGCTTTCTTT.

The CDR3 DNA sequence: TGTGCCAGCAGCTTGGCCACAGGGATATCCCTTCGGTCTGGGGCCAACGTCCTGACTTTC. Its protein is CASSLATGISLRSGANVLTF. This chain links TRBV5-8 with TRBJ2-6; TRBD1 is a possible D gene (6 bases). Trimming took 0 bases from V and 1 from J, leaving 20 bases between them. Germline V gene lookup returns CDR1 SGHTS and CDR2 YDEGEE. The CDR3 covers 20 residues. Complete variable domain (other parts from reference TRBV5-8 and TRBJ2-6): EAGVTQSPTHLIKTRGQQATLRCSPISGHTSVYWYQQALGLGLQFLLWYDEGEERNRGNFPPRFSGRQFPNYSSELNVNALELEDSALYLCASSLATGISLRSGANVLTFGAGSRLTVL.

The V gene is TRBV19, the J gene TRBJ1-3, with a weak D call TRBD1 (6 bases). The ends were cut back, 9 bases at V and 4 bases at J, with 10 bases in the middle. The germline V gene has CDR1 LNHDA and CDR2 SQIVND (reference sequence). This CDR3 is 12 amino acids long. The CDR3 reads CASDRSGNTIYF. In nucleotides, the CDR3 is TGTGCCAGCGACAGGAGCGGAAACACCATATATTTT.

The CDR3 spells CASSSLHQGFTEAFF. The CDR3 region has the DNA TGTGCCAGTAGTTCTCTACATCAGGGGTTCACTGAAGCTTTCTTT. The chain uses TRBV19 and TRBJ1-1; maybe TRBD1 (6 bases). V was pared by 5 bases and J by 4 bases, with 17 bases between. The CDR3 consists of 15 residues. CDR1 is LNHDA and CDR2 is SQIVND in the germline V gene (reference sequence).

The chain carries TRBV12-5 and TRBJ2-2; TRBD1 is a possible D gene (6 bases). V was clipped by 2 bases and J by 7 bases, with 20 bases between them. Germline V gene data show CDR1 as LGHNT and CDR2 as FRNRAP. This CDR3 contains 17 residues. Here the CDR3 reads CASGLLEDRLTGGELFF. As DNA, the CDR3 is TGTGCTAGTGGTTTGCTAGAGGACAGACTAACAGGCGGGGAGCTGTTTTTT.

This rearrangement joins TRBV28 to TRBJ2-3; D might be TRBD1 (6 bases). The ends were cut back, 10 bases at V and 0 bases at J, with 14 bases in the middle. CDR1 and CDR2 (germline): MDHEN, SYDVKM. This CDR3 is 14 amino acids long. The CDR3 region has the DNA TGTGCCACCGTCGACAGGAGGAGCACAGATACGCAGTATTTT. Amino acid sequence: CATVDRRSTDTQYF.

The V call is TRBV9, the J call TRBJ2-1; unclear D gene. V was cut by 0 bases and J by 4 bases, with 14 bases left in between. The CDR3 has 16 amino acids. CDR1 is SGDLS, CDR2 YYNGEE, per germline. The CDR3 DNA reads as TGTGCCAGCAGCGTAGCTTCTACCGCCGCTTACAATGAGCAGTTCTTC. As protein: CASSVASTAAYNEQFF.

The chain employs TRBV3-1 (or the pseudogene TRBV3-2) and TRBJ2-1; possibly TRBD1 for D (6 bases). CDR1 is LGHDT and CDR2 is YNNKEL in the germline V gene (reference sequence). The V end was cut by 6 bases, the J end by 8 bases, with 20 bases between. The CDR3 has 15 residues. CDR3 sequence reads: CASSSQGGDRYEQFF. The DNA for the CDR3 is TGTGCCAGCAGTTCCCAAGGGGGAGATCGGTATGAGCAGTTCTTC.

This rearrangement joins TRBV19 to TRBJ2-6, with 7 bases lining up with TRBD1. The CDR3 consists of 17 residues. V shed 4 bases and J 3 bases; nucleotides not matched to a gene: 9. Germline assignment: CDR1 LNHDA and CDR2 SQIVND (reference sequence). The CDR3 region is CASSNGRGSGGANVLTF. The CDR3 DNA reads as TGTGCCAGTAGTAACGGCAGGGGGTCGGGTGGGGCCAACGTCCTGACTTTC.

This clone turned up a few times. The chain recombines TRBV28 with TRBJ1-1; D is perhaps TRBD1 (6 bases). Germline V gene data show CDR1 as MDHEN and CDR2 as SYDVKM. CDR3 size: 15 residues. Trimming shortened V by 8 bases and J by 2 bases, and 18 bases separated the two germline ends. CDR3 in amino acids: CASFYRGGLNTEAFF. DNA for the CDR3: TGTGCCAGCTTTTACCGAGGGGGACTTAACACTGAAGCTTTCTTT.